This entry lists 16 T cell receptor beta chains sequenced from one sample in a study of T cell responses to AZD1222 COVID-19 vaccine. Generated by immunoSEQ multiplex PCR, the TCRdb table keeps only in-frame clones and is missing some. The table includes around 140,000 clones, about 90% detected once. This specimen consisted of peripheral blood, obtained 28 days after the second AZD1222 dose. Receptors originate from an adult who received the AZD1222 COVID-19 vaccine.

The chain joins TRBV7-8 to TRBJ2-7; 8 bases are a match to TRBD1. The CDR3 runs to 15 residues. CDR1 is SGHVS and CDR2 is FQNEAQ in the germline V gene. V was clipped by 5 bases and J by 2 bases; unmatched bases: 8. The CDR3 region has the DNA TGTGCCAGCAGCGCCCGGACAGGGACCCCCTACGAGCAGTACGTC. Amino acid sequence: CASSARTGTPYEQYV.

This chain joins TRBV10-3 and TRBJ1-4; D may be TRBD1 (5 bases). Deletions cut 3 bases from V and 7 bases from J, with 15 bases between. The CDR3 totals 15 residues. Germline loops: CDR1 ENHRY, CDR2 SYGVKD. CDR3 in amino acids: CAISDQRGNGEKLFF. The CDR3 DNA reads as TGTGCCATCAGTGATCAGAGGGGAAACGGTGAAAAACTGTTTTTT.

The chain combines TRBV6-5 with TRBJ1-1; the D gene is possibly TRBD1 (5 bases). CDR1 is MNHEY and CDR2 is SVGAGI in the germline V gene. The CDR3 consists of 16 residues. V was pared by 4 bases and J by 1 base, with 16 bases between. The CDR3 DNA sequence: TGTGCCAGCAGTTTTGAGGTCGGGGCTCCGAACACTGAAGCTTTCTTT. Encoded protein: CASSFEVGAPNTEAFF.

This sequence joins TRBV5-1 and TRBJ2-3; no definite D call. CDR1 is SGHRS, CDR2 YFSETQ, per germline. The CDR3 has 16 residues. The ends were cut back, 4 bases at V and 1 base at J, with 16 bases in the middle. CDR3 loop: CASSPTTGRRTDTQYF. In DNA form, the CDR3 reads TGCGCCAGCAGCCCCACAACGGGCAGGCGCACAGATACGCAGTATTTT. Full variable domain (missing parts from reference TRBV5-1 and TRBJ2-3): KAGVTQTPRYLIKTRGQQVTLSCSPISGHRSVSWYQQTPGQGLQFLFEYFSETQRNKGNFPGRFSGRQFSNSRSEMNVSTLELGDSALYLCASSPTTGRRTDTQYFGPGTRLTVL.

The chain carries TRBV7-9 and TRBJ1-1; D is undetermined. Germline V gene lookup returns CDR1 SEHNR and CDR2 FQNEAQ (reference sequence). Trimming left V 5 bases short and J 5 bases short, with 15 bases between. This CDR3 region has 14 residues. The CDR3: CASSEVTGRTEAFF. Here the CDR3 DNA reads TGTGCCAGCAGCGAAGTTACCGGTAGGACTGAAGCTTTCTTT.

This chain links TRBV28 with TRBJ2-7; 16 positions match TRBD2. With 5 bases clipped from V and 4 bases from J, the junction kept 11 bases outside the gene matches. The CDR3 covers 18 residues. The germline CDR1 and CDR2 sequences are MDHEN and SYDVKM. The CDR3 sequence: CASSPPGLAGGRSYEQYF. The CDR3 DNA is TGTGCCAGCAGTCCTCCGGGACTAGCGGGAGGGAGGTCGTACGAGCAGTACTTC.

The rearrangement joins TRBV2 to TRBJ1-4; tentatively, D is TRBD1 (5 bases). The germline V and J ends were trimmed by 0 bases and 9 bases, with 14 bases remaining between them. Germline V gene lookup returns CDR1 SNHLY and CDR2 FYNNEI. The CDR3 has 15 amino acids. CDR3 sequence reads: CASSEARGPTQKLFF. The CDR3 region has the DNA TGTGCCAGCAGTGAAGCTAGGGGCCCGACCCAAAAACTGTTTTTT.

This clone occurred a few times. CDR3 amino acids: CASSEGGSIRNEQYV. The CDR3 DNA sequence: TGTGCCAGCAGTGAAGGGGGGTCAATTCGTAACGAGCAGTACGTC. This sequence joins TRBV6-1 and TRBJ2-7, with D perhaps TRBD1 or TRBD2 (5 bases each). Germline loops: CDR1 MNHNS, CDR2 SASEGT. V lost 1 base and J lost 5, with 15 bases in between. CDR3 length: 15 residues.

V and J are TRBV28 and TRBJ2-7, with D unresolved. Trimming removed 2 bases at V and 3 bases at J, with 8 bases between. Germline CDR1 is MDHEN and CDR2 is SYDVKM. CDR3 length equals 13 residues. The CDR3 DNA sequence: TGTGCCAGCAGTTTAGGGTCCAACTACGAGCAGTACTTC. Translation: CASSLGSNYEQYF.

The CDR3 DNA reads as TGTGCCAGCGAGGGTGGGCGACACACTGAAGCTTTCTTT. Encoded protein: CASEGGRHTEAFF. The chain combines TRBV27 with TRBJ1-1; D not certain. V shed 8 bases and J shed 3 bases, with 13 bases lying between them. Germline V gene data show CDR1 as MNHEY and CDR2 as SMNVEV (reference sequence). The CDR3 is 13 residues long.

The chain has TRBV5-6 and TRBJ1-1; no definite D call. This CDR3 spans 13 amino acids. Trimming took off 0 bases at V and 0 bases at J, with 3 bases between the two ends. Per germline, CDR1 SGHDT and CDR2 YYEEEE. This CDR3 reads CASSLVLNTEAFF. DNA of the CDR3: TGTGCCAGCAGCTTGGTGCTGAACACTGAAGCTTTCTTT.

This clone was observed a handful of times. The J gene is TRBJ2-3, the V gene TRBV3-1 (or the pseudogene TRBV3-2); D unresolved. Germline V CDR1 and CDR2: LGHDT, YNNKEL (reference sequence). The CDR3 covers 13 residues. Trimming left V 5 bases short and J 2 bases short, with 8 bases between. In nucleotides, the CDR3 is TGTGCCAGCAGCACCATAAACACAGATACGCAGTATTTT. Protein: CASSTINTDTQYF.

The V gene is TRBV28, the J gene TRBJ1-2, with 11 bases aligning to TRBD1. CDR1 and CDR2 (germline): MDHEN, SYDVKM. Unmatched junction bases numbered 4, after V lost 4 bases and J lost 3 bases. This CDR3 contains 15 residues. In nucleotides, the CDR3 is TGTGCCAGCAGTTCTCCGGGACAGGGGGACTATGGCTACACCTTC. Amino acids: CASSSPGQGDYGYTF.

The chain carries TRBV3-1 (or the pseudogene TRBV3-2) and TRBJ1-4; no clear D. Looked up from germline, CDR1 is LGHDT and CDR2 is YNNKEL (reference sequence). V shed 4 bases and J shed 2 bases, with 11 bases lying between them. The CDR3 is 15 amino acids. In DNA form, the CDR3 reads TGTGCCAGCAGCCCCTCCGGTAGCACTAATGAAAAACTGTTTTTT. Translation gives CASSPSGSTNEKLFF.

This chain links TRBV11-1 with TRBJ2-6; D gene uncertain. Germline V lookup: CDR1 SGHAT, CDR2 FQDESV (reference sequence). The length of the CDR3 is 14 residues. The germline V and J ends were trimmed by 1 base and 1 base, with 2 bases remaining between them. CDR3 DNA: TGTGCCAGCAGCTTAGATTCTGGGGCCAACGTCCTGACTTTC. This translates into CASSLDSGANVLTF.

The chain uses TRBV5-1 and TRBJ2-7; D assignment may be TRBD1 or TRBD2 (6 bases each). Germline assignment: CDR1 SGHRS and CDR2 YFSETQ. The CDR3 is 15 residues long. V lost 6 bases to trimming and J lost 2 bases, with 18 bases between them. CDR3 in amino acids: CASTMGGGITYEQYF. CDR3 DNA: TGCGCCAGCACCATGGGGGGCGGTATTACCTACGAGCAGTACTTC. Looking up the rest from reference TRBV5-1 and TRBJ2-7 gives the full variable domain: KAGVTQTPRYLIKTRGQQVTLSCSPISGHRSVSWYQQTPGQGLQFLFEYFSETQRNKGNFPGRFSGRQFSNSRSEMNVSTLELGDSALYLCASTMGGGITYEQYFGPGTRLTVT.